The 24 T cell receptor beta chains given below trace back to one sample, sequenced in a study of cytomegalovirus exposure and HLA in healthy donors. Amplification used 60 Vbeta primers and 13 Jbeta primers. Generated by immunoSEQ multiplex PCR, the TCRdb table keeps only in-frame clones and is missing some. The sample has about 120,000 clones; under 80% are singletons. The sequenced sample consisted of PBMCs. The source of these receptors is a man aged 60 to 69 in good health and CMV-seropositive.

The chain recombines TRBV2 with TRBJ1-1, with 11 positions matching TRBD1. Germline V lookup: CDR1 SNHLY, CDR2 FYNNEI. CDR3 length: 13 residues. With 9 bases clipped from V and 6 bases from J, the junction kept 6 bases outside the gene matches. In DNA form, the CDR3 reads TGTGCCAGTGGCGGACAGGGGGCAGCTGAAGCTTTCTTT. Amino acid sequence: CASGGQGAAEAFF.

This clone was seen only once. The genes are TRBV7-9 and TRBJ2-5; D ambiguous. CDR3 length: 13 residues. V gave up 1 base and J gave up 4 bases, with 7 bases separating them. CDR1 SEHNR and CDR2 FQNEAQ come from the germline V gene (reference sequence). The CDR3 DNA sequence: TGTGCCAGCAGCTTAGGGGCAGGAGAGACCCAGTACTTC. Its translation: CASSLGAGETQYF.

In this sample, this clone turned up a few times. This chain connects TRBV5-6 to TRBJ2-3, with TRBD1 as a possible D gene (5 bases). The V end lost 0 bases, the J end lost 6 bases, and 8 bases lay between the germline ends. Germline V CDR1 and CDR2: SGHDT, YYEEEE. The CDR3 loop spans 13 amino acids. The CDR3 DNA sequence: TGTGCCAGCAGCTTGGCAGGGTTGGATACGCAGTATTTT. Translation gives CASSLAGLDTQYF.

This chain connects TRBV2 to TRBJ1-3, with 9 bases fitting TRBD1. The CDR3 extends over 18 amino acids. Germline loops: CDR1 SNHLY, CDR2 FYNNEI. J gave up 3 bases and V 3 bases, and 12 bases lay outside the gene matches. The CDR3 nucleotides are TGTGCCAGCAGTGAGGCGGGACAGGGTTTTATGGTTGGAAACACCATATATTTT. It encodes CASSEAGQGFMVGNTIYF.

The chain links TRBV28 to TRBJ2-5, with 7 nucleotides matching TRBD1. V was clipped by 8 bases and J by 1 base; unmatched bases: 7. The length of the CDR3 is 14 residues. Germline CDR1 MDHEN, CDR2 SYDVKM. The CDR3 DNA sequence: TGTGCCAGCGGGTCCGGGACAGTCCAAGAGACCCAGTACTTC. Translation gives CASGSGTVQETQYF.

This chain uses TRBV5-4 with TRBJ2-7; TRBD1 is a possible D gene (7 bases). Trimming stripped 4 bases from V and 3 bases from J, with 17 bases between. CDR3 length: 15 residues. Germline V lookup: CDR1 SGHNT, CDR2 YYREEE (reference sequence). CDR3 protein: CASSPGQRGDYEQYF. CDR3 nucleotide sequence: TGTGCCAGCAGCCCGGGACAGAGGGGGGACTACGAGCAGTACTTC.

V is TRBV15 and J is TRBJ1-2, with D perhaps matching TRBD1 (6 bases). The germline V gene has CDR1 LNHNV and CDR2 YYDKDF (reference sequence). V lost 0 bases, J lost 0 bases, and 14 bases lay in between. The CDR3 extends over 17 amino acids. The CDR3 sequence: CATSRDRGSSANYGYTF. The CDR3, as DNA: TGTGCCACCAGCAGAGATAGGGGGAGCAGCGCTAACTATGGCTACACCTTC.

The count of this clone is one. The rearrangement joins TRBV5-5 to TRBJ1-1; TRBD1 agrees at 12 bases. Germline-derived CDR1 and CDR2 are SGHKS and YYEKEE (reference sequence). The CDR3 extends over 16 amino acids. The J segment lost 3 bases and the V segment lost 2 bases, leaving 5 bases of the junction unmatched. The CDR3, as DNA: TGTGCCAGCAGCTTCCGGGACAGGGGGCATGACACTGAAGCTTTCTTT. The encoded protein is CASSFRDRGHDTEAFF.

The rearrangement links TRBV9 to TRBJ1-1; D is uncertain. V lost 1 base, J lost 3 bases, and 7 bases lay in between. CDR3 length: 13 amino acids. CDR1 is SGDLS and CDR2 is YYNGEE in the germline V gene. CDR3 amino acids: CASSVTLYTEAFF. The CDR3 DNA reads as TGTGCCAGCAGCGTAACTCTATACACTGAAGCTTTCTTT.

In its sample, this clone was seen a few times. The chain combines TRBV28 with TRBJ1-4; 7 bases match TRBD1. Germline V gives CDR1 MDHEN, CDR2 SYDVKM. V shed 3 bases, J shed 0 bases, and the junction held 1 base outside the gene matches. This CDR3 region has 15 residues. The CDR3 coding sequence is TGTGCCAGCAGTTTTGGACAGGCAACTAATGAAAAACTGTTTTTT. Protein product: CASSFGQATNEKLFF.

The chain recombines TRBV6-4 with TRBJ1-4; D perhaps matches TRBD1 (6 bases). The V and J ends lost 8 bases and 12 bases respectively, with 31 bases between them. This CDR3 region has 17 residues. The germline CDR1 and CDR2 sequences are MRHNA and SNTAGT. Written as DNA, the CDR3 is TGTGCCAGCTCCCCGGCAACAGAAGCGGCACTCAGGGGAGAACTGTTTTTT. It codes for CASSPATEAALRGELFF.

The chain has TRBV5-4 and TRBJ2-1; D perhaps matches TRBD2 (6 bases). The V end lost 4 bases, the J end lost 0 bases, and 11 bases lay between the germline ends. This CDR3 contains 15 residues. Germline V gene sequence: CDR1 SGHNT, CDR2 YYREEE (reference sequence). The CDR3 coding sequence is TGTGCCAGCAGCCCCGTCGGGAGCTCCTACAATGAGCAGTTCTTC. Residues: CASSPVGSSYNEQFF.

The rearrangement links TRBV7-3 to TRBJ2-1, with D possibly TRBD2 on 5 matching bases. Germline V gives CDR1 SGHTA, CDR2 FQGTGA. The CDR3 is made up of 17 amino acids. The ends were cut back, 5 bases at V and 6 bases at J, with 23 bases in the middle. In DNA, the CDR3 is TGTGCCAGCAGCCCCACCCCGACGCGCGGGTTGGTCAATGAGCAGTTCTTC. This encodes CASSPTPTRGLVNEQFF.

The V call is TRBV5-1, the J call TRBJ1-2; TRBD1 matches 10 bases. CDR1 is SGHRS and CDR2 is YFSETQ in the germline V gene. V shed 3 bases and J 6 bases; nucleotides not matched to a gene: 2. The CDR3 runs 13 residues. The CDR3 sequence: CASSSGTGDGYTF. For the CDR3, the DNA is TGCGCCAGCAGCTCCGGGACAGGGGATGGCTACACCTTC.

The gene calls are TRBV29-1 and TRBJ2-3; 7 positions match TRBD2. The CDR3 is 14 residues long. After removal of 6 bases from V and 6 bases from J, the junction contained 12 bases not matched to a gene. Germline V gene sequence: CDR1 SQVTM, CDR2 ANQGSEA. The CDR3 coding sequence is TGCAGCGTCGCTGGGGCGGGAGTCGGTGATACGCAGTATTTT. Translating it yields CSVAGAGVGDTQYF.

This sequence joins TRBV29-1 and TRBJ1-3; D is uncertain. Per germline, CDR1 SQVTM and CDR2 ANQGSEA. V was shortened by 6 bases and J by 0 bases, with 9 bases between the two germline ends. This CDR3 has 13 amino acids. The CDR3 loop is CSVETNSGNTIYF. The CDR3 DNA follows: TGCAGCGTGGAGACCAACTCTGGAAACACCATATATTTT.

The chain uses TRBV14 and TRBJ1-4, with D maybe TRBD1 (5 bases). V was shortened by 4 bases and J by 8 bases, with 11 bases between the two germline ends. This CDR3 comprises 13 residues. Germline V lookup: CDR1 SGHDN, CDR2 FVKESK. The CDR3 reads CASSRQGREKLFF. For the CDR3, the DNA is TGTGCCAGCAGCCGCCAGGGTCGGGAAAAACTGTTTTTT.

About this clone itself: Relative to the germline gene, one junction end is altered; a read error may explain this. At the DNA level, this CDR3 is encoded by other sequences in the same sample as well. The gene calls are TRBV4-1 and TRBJ2-5; TRBD1 matches 7 bases. Germline CDR1 reads MGHRA; CDR2 reads YSYEKL. The CDR3 loop spans 16 amino acids. The DNA for the CDR3 is TGCGCCAGCAGTCAAGGCACAGGGGCGAGTGGGGAGACCCAGTACTTC. Protein sequence: CASSQGTGASGETQYF.

The chain joins TRBV6-6 to TRBJ1-2, with D tentatively TRBD1 (5 bases). The CDR3 is 12 residues long. CDR1 MNHNY and CDR2 SVGAGI come from the germline V gene (reference sequence). V was trimmed by 0 bases and J by 8 bases, leaving 7 bases between them. The chain's CDR3 is CASSYSGGGYTF. The CDR3 DNA is TGTGCCAGCAGTTACTCGGGGGGAGGCTACACCTTC.

This clone was recorded only once. This rearrangement joins TRBV14 to TRBJ2-7; possibly TRBD1 for D (6 bases). Per germline, CDR1 SGHDN and CDR2 FVKESK. Trimming took off 4 bases at V and 2 bases at J, with 15 bases between the two ends. The CDR3 is 15 residues long. CDR3 DNA sequence: TGTGCCAGCAGCCCGCGGACGCAGGGGACCTACGAGCAGTACTTC. It yields the protein CASSPRTQGTYEQYF.

This clone has just one count. CDR3 DNA: TGCGCCAGCAGCCCAACCGGCCGTCCAGGGGGAGACTCTGGAAACACCATATATTTT. Protein: CASSPTGRPGGDSGNTIYF. V usage is TRBV4-1 and J usage is TRBJ1-3; the match to TRBD1 covers 7 bases. Per the germline V gene, CDR1 is MGHRA and CDR2 is YSYEKL. With 4 bases clipped from V and 0 bases from J, the junction kept 15 bases outside the gene matches. This CDR3 is 19 amino acids long.

J is TRBJ2-5 and V is TRBV27; D unresolved. This CDR3 comprises 15 residues. Germline CDR1 reads MNHEY; CDR2 reads SMNVEV (reference sequence). V was clipped by 6 bases and J by 5 bases, with 19 bases between them. The DNA for the CDR3 is TGTGCCAGCAGCAGTACAAACACCCCCCAGGAGACCCAGTACTTC. As protein: CASSSTNTPQETQYF.

The table lists this clone with a few counts. The chain uses TRBV2 and TRBJ2-5; D perhaps matches TRBD2 (5 bases). V gave up 3 bases and J gave up 5 bases, with 13 bases separating them. CDR3 length: 14 residues. Germline CDR1 SNHLY, CDR2 FYNNEI. The CDR3 region is CASSEVSGLETQYF. The CDR3 DNA sequence: TGTGCCAGCAGTGAGGTATCGGGGTTGGAGACCCAGTACTTC.

The V call is TRBV2, the J call TRBJ2-6; D is perhaps TRBD2 (6 bases). Germline lookup yields CDR1 SNHLY and CDR2 FYNNEI. This CDR3 is 17 amino acids long. The V gene lost 6 bases and the J gene lost 0 bases, with 15 bases spanning the gap. This CDR3 is CASSRDSTISGANVLTF. CDR3 sequence (DNA): TGTGCCAGCAGCCGGGACTCCACGATCTCTGGGGCCAACGTCCTGACTTTC.